These T cell receptor beta chains were read from a single sample in a study of T cell responses to AZD1222 COVID-19 vaccine. Profiled with immunoSEQ multiplex PCR; TCRdb holds only in-frame clones, not every one. Of 100,000 to 150,000 clones detected, 85% to 95% appear once; the ten largest clones hold around 5%. The sequencing here drew on peripheral blood, taken 28 days after the second AZD1222 dose. The receptor set was obtained from an adult who received the AZD1222 COVID-19 vaccine. CDR3s include the opening cysteine and the closing phenylalanine or tryptophan. The D gene is left open where the match is weak. Clone size, where shown, is once, few, many, or a class for clones that have expanded.

TRBJ2-5	TRBV7-2	NA	once	CASSPHLGGGETQYF
TRBJ2-1	TRBV7-9	TRBD2	NA	CASSLATGGWGNEQFF
TRBJ1-2	TRBV18	TRBD1	NA	CASSPATGTGDGYTF
TRBJ2-5	TRBV19	NA	NA	CASSTVGYETQYF
TRBJ2-7	TRBV18	NA	NA	CASSSPQGGYEQYF
TRBJ1-1	TRBV15	NA	NA	CATSRDRLENTEAFF
TRBJ2-2	TRBV5-1	TRBD1	NA	CASSRGQGTTGELFF
TRBJ2-1	TRBV28	NA	NA	CASSLMGASYNEQFF
TRBJ1-6	TRBV14	TRBD1	NA	CASSQAQGANSPLHF
TRBJ1-2	TRBV20-1	NA	NA	CSASRLETGYGYTF
TRBJ2-6	TRBV5-4	NA	NA	CASNLVGANVLTF
TRBJ1-2	TRBV5-6	TRBD1	NA	CASRQGYGGGYTF
TRBJ1-4	TRBV6-2/TRBV6-3	NA	NA	CASSYSAPNYEKLFF
TRBJ1-2	TRBV27	NA	NA	CASSLDHNYGYTF
TRBJ1-2	TRBV6-6	NA	NA	CASSYSAAENYGYTF
TRBJ2-7	TRBV6-5	TRBD2	NA	CASSLREVLVEQYF
TRBJ2-3	TRBV6-5	NA	NA	CASSMGYTDTQYF
TRBJ2-1	TRBV4-3	TRBD2	NA	CASSQDRTSGGIVYNEQFF
TRBJ2-5	TRBV3-1/TRBV3-2	NA	NA	CASSPPTTQETQYF
TRBJ2-5	TRBV3-1/TRBV3-2	NA	NA	CASSPDSAKQETQYF
TRBJ2-2	TRBV19	NA	few	CASSIVASGELFF
TRBJ1-6	TRBV7-2	TRBD1	NA	CASSLEGGSNSPLHF
TRBJ2-7	TRBV6-2/TRBV6-3	NA	NA	CASSYVGLSYEQYF
TRBJ1-1	TRBV21-1	NA	NA	CASSTQTTGYTTEAFF
TRBJ2-7	TRBV7-9	NA	once	CASIIARSSYEQYF
TRBJ1-2	TRBV5-1	NA	NA	CASSLGGNLDYGYTF
TRBJ1-2	TRBV7-8	NA	NA	CASSLYRTGTYGYTF
TRBJ2-7	TRBV30	TRBD1	NA	CAWGPRQGALFEQYF
TRBJ1-1	TRBV18	NA	NA	CASSPTGTMNTEAFF
TRBJ2-3	TRBV7-3	TRBD1	once	CASSLDREDTQYF
TRBJ1-3	TRBV9	NA	NA	CASSVEDVLGNTIYF
TRBJ1-5	TRBV19	TRBD1	NA	CASSIEGQGDQPQHF